Following are 12 T cell receptor beta chains from one sample sequenced in a study of blood T cell repertoires in COVID-19. Libraries were prepared by immunoSEQ multiplex PCR; TCRdb keeps only in-frame clonotypes and omits some of them. This table holds around 100,000 clones, about 83% found once. Input material: peripheral blood. All receptors come from a human donor in a cohort sampled during active COVID-19.

The sample holds one count of this clone. The chain links TRBV12-5 to TRBJ1-1, with 8 bases identical to TRBD1. This CDR3 comprises 15 residues. Germline V gives CDR1 LGHNT, CDR2 FRNRAP. The ends lost 5 bases at V and 1 base at J; junction bases unmatched: 6. The CDR3 bases are TGTGCTAGTGGTAAGAGACAGGGGCAGAACACTGAAGCTTTCTTT. Its translation: CASGKRQGQNTEAFF.

This clone was observed once. The chain couples TRBV19 to TRBJ1-2, with TRBD1 as a possible D gene (6 bases). The V end was cut by 4 bases, the J end by 1 base, with 16 bases between. Germline CDR1 and CDR2: LNHDA and SQIVND (reference sequence). The CDR3 contains 16 residues. For the CDR3, the DNA is TGTGCCAGTAGTACTCCACAGGGAAACGGTAACTATGGCTACACCTTC. It translates to CASSTPQGNGNYGYTF.

The chain combines TRBV19 with TRBJ2-2; D may be TRBD2 (5 bases). This CDR3 region has 15 residues. The ends were cut back, 5 bases at V and 6 bases at J, with 16 bases in the middle. Germline V CDR1 and CDR2: LNHDA, SQIVND (reference sequence). CDR3 sequence: CASSWSGASPGELFF. CDR3 coding DNA: TGTGCCAGTAGTTGGAGCGGAGCATCTCCCGGGGAGCTGTTTTTT. The variable domain in full, with the rest retrieved from reference TRBV19 and TRBJ2-2, is DGGITQSPKYLFRKEGQNVTLSCEQNLNHDAMYWYRQDPGQGLRLIYYSQIVNDFQKGDIAEGYSVSREKKESFPLTVTSAQKNPTAFYLCASSWSGASPGELFFGEGSRLTVL.

This clone was seen a few times. The J gene is TRBJ2-2, the V gene TRBV2; a weak D match, TRBD1 (6 bases). This CDR3 spans 14 amino acids. Germline CDR1 and CDR2: SNHLY and FYNNEI. V was pared by 3 bases and J by 7 bases, with 12 bases between. The CDR3 nucleotides read TGTGCCAGCAGTGACAGGGGCTCTTTCGGGGAGCTGTTTTTT. This gives the protein CASSDRGSFGELFF.

This clone was detected only once. The genes are TRBV9 and TRBJ2-3, with D perhaps TRBD2 (5 bases). The germline V and J ends were trimmed by 7 bases and 2 bases, with 14 bases remaining between them. Germline assignment: CDR1 SGDLS and CDR2 YYNGEE. The length of the CDR3 is 14 residues. CDR3: CASALGTLTDTQYF. The CDR3 nucleotides read TGTGCCAGCGCACTAGGTACTCTCACAGATACGCAGTATTTT.

The chain recombines TRBV6-2 or TRBV6-3 with TRBJ2-3; 14 bases are shared with TRBD2. This CDR3 region has 16 residues. With 0 bases clipped from V and 7 bases from J, the junction kept 3 bases outside the gene matches. From germline, CDR1 is MNHEY and CDR2 SVGEGT. In DNA, the CDR3 is TGTGCCAGCAGTTACTCCGGGACTAGCGGGAGTTATACGCAGTATTTT. This encodes CASSYSGTSGSYTQYF.

This chain joins TRBV19 and TRBJ1-1; D ambiguous. Germline V gives CDR1 LNHDA, CDR2 SQIVND (reference sequence). V was cut by 7 bases and J by 1 base, with 7 bases left in between. CDR3 length: 12 residues. The CDR3 sequence: CASKDSNTEAFF. The CDR3 DNA reads as TGTGCCAGTAAGGACTCGAACACTGAAGCTTTCTTT.

This sequence joins TRBV5-1 and TRBJ2-7, with 7 bases matching TRBD1. The CDR3 covers 17 residues. The J segment lost 3 bases and the V segment lost 0 bases, leaving 12 bases of the junction unmatched. The germline V gene encodes CDR1 SGHRS and CDR2 YFSETQ. The CDR3, as DNA: TGCGCCAGCAGCTTGGCCGTTAGAGGACAGGAGGTCTACGAGCAGTACTTC. It codes for CASSLAVRGQEVYEQYF.

V gene TRBV10-3 combines with J gene TRBJ2-3, with a weak D call TRBD1 (6 bases). In germline, CDR1 is ENHRY, CDR2 SYGVKD. The CDR3 is 14 amino acids. The V gene lost 6 bases and the J gene lost 3 bases, with 13 bases spanning the gap. In DNA form, the CDR3 reads TGTGCCATCAGAGCCACGACAGGTACAGATACGCAGTATTTT. It codes for CAIRATTGTDTQYF.

J is TRBJ2-1 and V is TRBV30; D perhaps matches TRBD2 (6 bases). V lost 2 bases to trimming and J lost 6 bases, with 14 bases between them. This CDR3 region has 14 residues. Germline CDR1 GTSNPN, CDR2 SVGIG (reference sequence). The CDR3 DNA sequence: TGTGCCTGGAGTCTCTGGGCGGGAATCAATGAGCAGTTCTTC. It encodes CAWSLWAGINEQFF.

This clone was observed a few times. V gene TRBV18 combines with J gene TRBJ1-5; a possible D gene is TRBD1 (5 bases). Between the trimmed V and J ends, which lost 2 bases and 2 bases, there was a span of 13 bases. This CDR3 spans 16 amino acids. Germline V gene data show CDR1 as KGHSH and CDR2 as LQKENI. CDR3 DNA sequence: TGTGCCAGCTCACCAGGGGGGGAAACTCGCAATCAGCCCCAGCATTTT. The encoded protein is CASSPGGETRNQPQHF.

As concerns this clone: This CDR3 is also generated by other DNA sequences in the sample. V and J are TRBV7-2 and TRBJ2-1; 10 bases line up with TRBD2. The CDR3 length is 15 residues. Germline assignment: CDR1 SGHTA and CDR2 FQGNSA. Germline trimming cut 2 bases from V and 3 bases from J; bases unmatched to any gene: 1. CDR3 bases: TGTGCCAGCAGCTTACTAGCGGGGGTCTACAATGAGCAGTTCTTC. Translated: CASSLLAGVYNEQFF.